This T cell receptor (beta chain) appears in the sequencing data of a study of shared clonotypes between healthy human individuals. Division of CD4+ cells produced a CD45RA+ naive subset and a CD45RA-negative memory subset. Germline-derived CDR1 and CDR2 are SGHDT and YYEEEE. Between the trimmed V and J ends, which lost 3 bases and 1 base, there was a span of 16 bases. This CDR3 is built from 16 residues. The authors split each subset's genomic DNA evenly across several immunoSEQ plates. Only in-frame clones appear in the TCRdb table, and some are missing; sequencing was by immunoSEQ multiplex PCR. The sample has some 2,400,000 clones; 90% to 96% are singletons.

The clonotype comes from a man younger than 35 in good health. The genes are TRBV5-6 and TRBJ2-5, with D perhaps TRBD1 (5 bases). The sample comprised naive CD4+ T cells sorted from blood. The subset is: CD45RA+ positively selected. CDR3 sequence reads: CASSSTGWVGQETQYF. The CDR3 nucleotides read TGTGCCAGCAGCTCTACAGGCTGGGTGGGCCAAGAGACCCAGTACTTC.